A single sample gave rise to the 29 T cell receptor beta chains below, sequenced in a study of blood T cells in healthy people across ages. Combining a sample-barcoded 5' primer with a J-beta primer mix, a second PCR ran for 7 to 11 cycles. MiXCR, run by TCRdb on the 5' RACE reads, gives a single entry per CDR3 protein. The repertoire consists of roughly 1,700,000 distinct CDR3 sequences, with about 28% occurring once and the leading ten covering around 7.7%. The sample comprised blood. The origin of the receptors is a woman between 25 and 40 years old in good health.

The chain is built from TRBV7-9 and TRBJ2-1; TRBD1 matches 12 bases. Per the germline V gene, CDR1 is SEHNR and CDR2 is FQNEAQ (reference sequence). The CDR3 contains 15 residues. Unmatched junction bases numbered 9, after V lost 7 bases and J lost 8 bases. CDR3 nucleotide sequence: TGTGCCAGCATCAAGGGACAGGGGGCAATCGATGAGCAGTTCTTC. Protein product: CASIKGQGAIDEQFF.

This chain uses TRBV20-1 with TRBJ2-5; perhaps TRBD1 as D (6 bases). Germline-derived CDR1 and CDR2 are DFQATT and SNEGSKA (reference sequence). V lost 1 base and J 2 bases, leaving 11 bases between the germline ends. The CDR3 runs to 14 residues. CDR3 loop: CSARAQGTQETQYF. The CDR3, as DNA: TGCAGTGCTAGAGCTCAAGGGACACAAGAGACCCAGTACTTC.

The V and J genes are TRBV7-2 and TRBJ2-7; D unclear. The V and J ends lost 0 bases and 5 bases respectively, with 14 bases between them. Germline values: CDR1 SGHTA, CDR2 FQGNSA. The CDR3 is 15 residues long. The CDR3 spells CASSLAGLGSHEQYF. Written as DNA, the CDR3 is TGTGCCAGCAGCTTAGCCGGCCTGGGGTCCCACGAGCAGTACTTC.

The V gene is TRBV6-2 or TRBV6-3, the J gene TRBJ1-1; no definite D call. The CDR3 runs 16 residues. Germline lookup yields CDR1 MNHEY and CDR2 SVGEGT. Trimming cost V 6 bases and J 0 bases, with 17 bases left between them. CDR3 nucleotides: TGTGCCAGCAGCCGAAAAGGGCACAACATGAACACTGAAGCTTTCTTT. Its translation: CASSRKGHNMNTEAFF.

The chain links TRBV5-1 to TRBJ2-7, with 13 positions matching TRBD2. This CDR3 contains 16 residues. Germline V gene lookup returns CDR1 SGHRS and CDR2 YFSETQ. V lost 2 bases, J lost 6 bases, and 8 bases stayed unmatched. CDR3 sequence: CASSLTTSGGASEQYF. CDR3 in DNA: TGCGCCAGCAGCTTAACCACTAGCGGGGGGGCCAGCGAGCAGTACTTC.

The V gene is TRBV7-2, the J gene TRBJ2-1; possibly TRBD1 or TRBD2 for D (5 bases each). Trimming took 5 bases from V and 0 from J, leaving 14 bases between them. CDR1 and CDR2 from the germline V gene are SGHTA and FQGNSA. The CDR3 is made up of 16 amino acids. CDR3 in amino acids: CASSRSRGRSYNEQFF. The DNA of the CDR3 is TGTGCCAGCAGCCGTTCTCGGGGCCGCTCCTACAATGAGCAGTTCTTC.

The gene calls are TRBV7-9 and TRBJ2-1; either TRBD1 or TRBD2 may fit D (7 bases each). The CDR3 sequence is 13 residues long. Per germline, CDR1 SEHNR and CDR2 FQNEAQ (reference sequence). V was cut by 3 bases and J by 7 bases, with 10 bases left in between. CDR3 loop: CASSFQGGNEQFF. The DNA for the CDR3 is TGTGCCAGCAGCTTTCAGGGGGGGAATGAGCAGTTCTTC.

To note about this clonotype: This clone may be a read error of a much larger clone one base away. The chain carries TRBV27 and TRBJ2-7; 10 bases line up with TRBD2. This CDR3 is built from 16 residues. With V trimmed by 3 bases and J by 4 bases, 9 bases remained unmatched. The germline V gene encodes CDR1 MNHEY and CDR2 SMNVEV (reference sequence). The CDR3 reads CASSFHASGSLYEQYF. In DNA, the CDR3 is TGTGCCAGCAGTTTTCATGCTAGCGGGAGCCTATACGAGCAGTACTTC.

CDR3 coding DNA: TGTGCCAGCAGTTCCCGAAGGACAGGAGCTTACAATGAGCAGTTCTTC. Translated, it gives CASSSRRTGAYNEQFF. V gene TRBV12-3 or TRBV12-4 combines with J gene TRBJ2-1, with TRBD1 identical over 7 bases. CDR3 length: 16 residues. The junction had 10 bases not matched to a gene; V was cut back by 4 bases and J by 4 bases.

About this clonotype itself: Sequence at one end of the junction differs from germline and may be a read error. The CDR3, as DNA: TGTGCCATCAGTTTAGCGCTTCCCCCAGGGACCCACAATGAGCAGTTCTTC. Amino acids: CAISLALPPGTHNEQFF. This chain links TRBV12-3 or TRBV12-4 with TRBJ2-1, with D tentatively TRBD1 or TRBD2 (5 bases each). CDR3 length equals 17 residues.

The CDR3 loop reads CASSPEPLGYSSYEQYF. In DNA form, the CDR3 reads TGCGCCAGCAGCCCAGAACCCCTAGGATATAGCTCCTACGAGCAGTACTTC. This sequence joins TRBV5-1 and TRBJ2-7; D is uncertain. The CDR3 covers 17 residues. The V gene lost 4 bases and the J gene lost 0 bases, with 20 bases spanning the gap. The germline gives CDR1 SGHRS, CDR2 YFSETQ. Variable domain in full (rest from reference TRBV5-1 and TRBJ2-7): KAGVTQTPRYLIKTRGQQVTLSCSPISGHRSVSWYQQTPGQGLQFLFEYFSETQRNKGNFPGRFSGRQFSNSRSEMNVSTLELGDSALYLCASSPEPLGYSSYEQYFGPGTRLTVT.

To note about this clonotype: An end of the junction differs from the germline gene, which may be a read error. The chain is built from TRBV5-1 and TRBJ1-2, with 8 bases that match TRBD1. The CDR3 sequence is 13 residues long. CDR1 and CDR2 (germline): SGHRS, YFSETQ. CDR3 bases: TGCGCCAGCAACCTGACAGGGGACTATGGCTGCACCTTC. Its translation is CASNLTGDYGCTF. The full variable domain, in which reference TRBV5-1 and TRBJ1-2 provide the parts outside the CDR3, is KAGVTQTPRYLIKTRGQQVTLSCSPISGHRSVSWYQQTPGQGLQFLFEYFSETQRNKGNFPGRFSGRQFSNSRSEMNVSTLELGDSALYLCASNLTGDYGCTFGSGTRLTVV.

The rearrangement joins TRBV6-2 or TRBV6-3 to TRBJ2-7; 10 bases fit TRBD2. Germline CDR1 MNHEY, CDR2 SVGEGT. Trimming at V came to 5 bases and at J to 2 bases, leaving 6 bases not matched to a gene. The CDR3 runs 15 residues. DNA for the CDR3: TGTGCCAGCAGTATAGCGGGAGGAGGCCCCTACGAGCAGTACTTC. It yields the protein CASSIAGGGPYEQYF.

This clonotype came up a few times. The genes are TRBV7-9 and TRBJ2-1; TRBD2 might be the D (5 bases). Trimming removed 2 bases from V and 14 bases from J, with 22 bases in between. Looked up from germline, CDR1 is SEHNR and CDR2 is FQNEAQ (reference sequence). This CDR3 is 15 amino acids long. The CDR3, as DNA: TGTGCCAGCAGCTTACCGGGGATCACTAGAGTTAAGGAGTTCTTC. It codes for CASSLPGITRVKEFF.

V and J are TRBV9 and TRBJ2-5, with 8 bases that match TRBD2. Near its end, the DNA agrees better with TRBJ2-7, so the J call may be wrong. This CDR3 spans 16 amino acids. The germline V gene has CDR1 SGDLS and CDR2 YYNGEE. For the CDR3, the DNA is TGTGCCAGCAGCACCCTGGCGGGAGGTACGGGCGGCGAGCAGTACTTC. Protein: CASSTLAGGTGGEQYF.

In this sample, this clonotype turned up a few times. J is TRBJ1-4 and V is TRBV7-2; D gene ambiguous. Trimming pared 8 bases from V and 5 bases from J, leaving 12 bases between. In germline, CDR1 is SGHTA, CDR2 FQGNSA. The CDR3 runs to 13 residues. CDR3 residues: CASGLGPNEKLFF. As DNA, the CDR3 is TGTGCCAGCGGGTTGGGCCCAAATGAAAAACTGTTTTTT.

This clonotype was found a few times. The rearrangement uses TRBV20-1 and TRBJ1-4, with D possibly TRBD1 on 6 matching bases. Germline V gene data show CDR1 as DFQATT and CDR2 as SNEGSKA (reference sequence). V was pared by 6 bases and J by 8 bases, with 19 bases between. The CDR3 length is 14 residues. CDR3: CSAPRRGNGEKLFF. The CDR3 coding sequence is TGCAGTGCCCCACGGAGGGGGAATGGGGAAAAACTGTTTTTT.

This clonotype has ten or more counts. The V and J genes are TRBV5-1 and TRBJ2-1, with no clear D. The CDR3 has 13 amino acids. From germline, CDR1 is SGHRS and CDR2 YFSETQ. Trimming took 1 base from V and 7 from J, leaving 9 bases between them. The CDR3 protein is CASSLSPGNEQFF. The CDR3 DNA sequence: TGCGCCAGCAGCTTGAGTCCTGGGAATGAGCAGTTCTTC.

This clonotype came up a few times. The V and J genes are TRBV11-2 and TRBJ2-3; D might be TRBD1 or TRBD2, each matching 5 bases. Trimming left V 5 bases short and J 0 bases short, with 18 bases between. The CDR3 runs 17 residues. The germline V gene encodes CDR1 SGHAT and CDR2 FQNNGV. CDR3 DNA sequence: TGTGCCAGCAGCGCCAACGCCGGGACCCTGAGCACAGATACGCAGTATTTT. It codes for CASSANAGTLSTDTQYF.

The chain employs TRBV12-5 and TRBJ2-4; D assignment may be TRBD1 or TRBD2 (5 bases each). CDR1 is LGHNT, CDR2 FRNRAP, per germline. V gave up 0 bases and J gave up 0 bases, with 9 bases separating them. CDR3 size: 16 residues. CDR3 sequence reads: CASGLVVGGAKNIQYF. CDR3 in DNA: TGTGCTAGTGGTTTGGTAGTTGGGGGAGCCAAAAACATTCAGTACTTC. The variable domain in full, with the rest retrieved from reference TRBV12-5 and TRBJ2-4, is DARVTQTPRHKVTEMGQEVTMRCQPILGHNTVFWYRQTMMQGLELLAYFRNRAPLDDSGMPKDRFSAEMPDATLATLKIQPSEPRDSAVYFCASGLVVGGAKNIQYFGAGTRLSVL.

Only a few counts were recorded for this clonotype. The chain is built from TRBV7-9 and TRBJ2-4; TRBD2 aligns across 14 bases. This CDR3 is built from 18 residues. Looked up from germline, CDR1 is SEHNR and CDR2 is FQNEAQ (reference sequence). The junction had 12 bases not matched to a gene; V was cut back by 5 bases and J by 6 bases. This CDR3 is CASSPGLAGDSSRNIQYF. In nucleotides, the CDR3 is TGTGCCAGCAGCCCGGGACTAGCGGGAGACTCCTCCCGAAACATTCAGTACTTC.

About this clonotype itself: The junction and the germline gene differ at one end; a read error may be behind it. The V gene is TRBV7-9, the J gene TRBJ1-1, with TRBD1 identical over 7 bases. This CDR3 contains 13 residues. Germline V CDR1 and CDR2: SEHNR, FQNEAQ (reference sequence). CDR3 in DNA: TGTGCCAGCAGACAGACAGGGAACTCTGAAGCTTTCTTT. Translation gives CASRQTGNSEAFF. The full variable domain, in which reference TRBV7-9 and TRBJ1-1 provide the parts outside the CDR3, is DTGVSQNPRHKITKRGQNVTFRCDPISEHNRLYWYRQTLGQGPEFLTYFQNEAQLEKSRLLSDRFSAERPKGSFSTLEIQRTEQGDSAMYLCASRQTGNSEAFFGQGTRLTVV.

This clonotype was detected a few times. The chain couples TRBV2 to TRBJ1-5; no clear D gene. CDR3 size: 14 residues. In germline, CDR1 is SNHLY, CDR2 FYNNEI. Between the trimmed V and J ends, which lost 4 bases and 1 base, there was a span of 8 bases. CDR3 DNA: TGTGCCAGCAGTGCCTCGGGCAGCAATCAGCCCCAGCATTTT. Its protein product is CASSASGSNQPQHF. Full variable domain (rest looked up from reference TRBV2 and TRBJ1-5): EPEVTQTPSHQVTQMGQEVILRCVPISNHLYFYWYRQILGQKVEFLVSFYNNEISEKSEIFDDQFSVERPDGSNFTLKIRSTKLEDSAMYFCASSASGSNQPQHFGDGTRLSIL.

The chain employs TRBV28 and TRBJ2-7, with a possible D match to TRBD2 (6 bases). From germline, CDR1 is MDHEN and CDR2 SYDVKM. Between the trimmed V and J ends, which lost 5 bases and 2 bases, there was a span of 13 bases. This CDR3 is 14 amino acids long. The CDR3 DNA follows: TGTGCCAGCAGTCAGGAGGGGTACCCCTACGAGCAGTACTTC. Translation: CASSQEGYPYEQYF.

Remarks on this clonotype: One end of the junction is discordant with germline, which a read error may explain. The V and J genes are TRBV6-6 and TRBJ1-4, with a weak D call TRBD1 (5 bases). The CDR3 has 15 amino acids. Germline V gene data show CDR1 as MNHNY and CDR2 as SVGAGI (reference sequence). CDR3 DNA sequence: TGTGCCAGCAGTTACCAGGGACGGAATAATGGAAAACTGTTTTTT. Protein sequence: CASSYQGRNNGKLFF.

This clonotype was counted many times. V is TRBV28 and J is TRBJ2-1; 8 nucleotides line up with TRBD2. The CDR3 covers 12 residues. The germline V gene encodes CDR1 MDHEN and CDR2 SYDVKM. V was pared by 8 bases and J by 7 bases, with 4 bases of the junction left unmatched. The CDR3 loop is CASRGGRNEQFF. The CDR3 DNA sequence: TGTGCCAGCCGGGGGGGGCGAAATGAGCAGTTCTTC.

The chain has TRBV29-1 and TRBJ1-1, with 8 bases aligning to TRBD1. Germline lookup yields CDR1 SQVTM and CDR2 ANQGSEA. This CDR3 comprises 14 residues. V was clipped by 6 bases and J by 8 bases; unmatched bases: 14. The CDR3, as DNA: TGCAGCGTCGCAACCGGGACAGGAGTTATCGAAGCTTTCTTT. This translates into CSVATGTGVIEAFF.

V usage is TRBV12-3 or TRBV12-4 and J usage is TRBJ1-2, with D possibly TRBD1 on 5 matching bases. The CDR3 consists of 15 residues. The V gene lost 10 bases and the J gene lost 0 bases, with 18 bases spanning the gap. The CDR3 protein is CAIRRLGGANYGYTF. CDR3 DNA: TGTGCCATCAGGAGATTGGGGGGGGCTAACTATGGCTACACCTTC.

This clonotype was counted a few times. The rearrangement uses TRBV20-1 and TRBJ2-5; TRBD2 matches 10 bases. The CDR3 totals 18 residues. V shed 0 bases and J 2 bases; nucleotides not matched to a gene: 12. Germline-derived CDR1 and CDR2 are DFQATT and SNEGSKA (reference sequence). The CDR3 DNA sequence: TGCAGTGCTAGAGATCAGAGGACTAGCGGAACTGTACAAGAGACCCAGTACTTC. As protein: CSARDQRTSGTVQETQYF.